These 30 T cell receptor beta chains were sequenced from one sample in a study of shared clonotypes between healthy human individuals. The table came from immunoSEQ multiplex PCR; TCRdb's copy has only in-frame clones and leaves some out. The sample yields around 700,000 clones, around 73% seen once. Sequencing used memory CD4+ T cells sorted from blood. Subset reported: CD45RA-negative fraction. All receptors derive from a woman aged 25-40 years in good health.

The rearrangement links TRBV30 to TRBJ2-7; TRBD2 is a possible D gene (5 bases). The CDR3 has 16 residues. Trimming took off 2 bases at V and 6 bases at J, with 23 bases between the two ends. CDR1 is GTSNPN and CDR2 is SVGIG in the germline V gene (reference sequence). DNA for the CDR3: TGTGCCTGGAGTACCCCCCCAGTGGGAGTTATAGCCGAGCAGTACTTC. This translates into CAWSTPPVGVIAEQYF.

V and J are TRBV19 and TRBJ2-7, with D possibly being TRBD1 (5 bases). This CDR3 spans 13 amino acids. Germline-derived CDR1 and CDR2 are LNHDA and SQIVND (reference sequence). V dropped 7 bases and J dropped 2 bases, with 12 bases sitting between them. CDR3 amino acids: CASMNRLTYEQYF. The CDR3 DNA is TGTGCCAGTATGAACAGGTTGACCTACGAGCAGTACTTC.

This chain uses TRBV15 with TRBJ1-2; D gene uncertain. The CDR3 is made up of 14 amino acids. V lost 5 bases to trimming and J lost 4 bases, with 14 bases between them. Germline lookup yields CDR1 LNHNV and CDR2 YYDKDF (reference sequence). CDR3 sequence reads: CATSSGSRVYGYTF. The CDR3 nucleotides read TGTGCCACCAGCTCAGGCTCGCGTGTCTATGGCTACACCTTC.

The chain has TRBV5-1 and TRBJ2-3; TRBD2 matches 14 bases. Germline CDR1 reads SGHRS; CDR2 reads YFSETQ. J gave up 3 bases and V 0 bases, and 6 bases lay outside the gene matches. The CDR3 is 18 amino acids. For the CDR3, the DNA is TGCGCCAGCAGCTTGGCCGGGACTAGCGGGAGCTTAACAGATACGCAGTATTTT. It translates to CASSLAGTSGSLTDTQYF. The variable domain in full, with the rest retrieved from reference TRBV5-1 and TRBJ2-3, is KAGVTQTPRYLIKTRGQQVTLSCSPISGHRSVSWYQQTPGQGLQFLFEYFSETQRNKGNFPGRFSGRQFSNSRSEMNVSTLELGDSALYLCASSLAGTSGSLTDTQYFGPGTRLTVL.

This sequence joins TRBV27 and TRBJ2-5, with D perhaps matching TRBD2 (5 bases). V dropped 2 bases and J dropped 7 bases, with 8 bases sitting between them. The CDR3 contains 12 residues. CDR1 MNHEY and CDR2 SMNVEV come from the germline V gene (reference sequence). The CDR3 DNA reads TGTGCCAGCAGTTTAGGAGGTGGGACCCAGTACTTC. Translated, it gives CASSLGGGTQYF.

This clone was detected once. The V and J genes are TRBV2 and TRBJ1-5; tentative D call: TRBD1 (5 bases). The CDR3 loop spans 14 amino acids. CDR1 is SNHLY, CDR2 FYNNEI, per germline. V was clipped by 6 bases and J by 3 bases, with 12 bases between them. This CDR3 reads CASSDGGINQPQHF. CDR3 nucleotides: TGTGCCAGCAGCGACGGGGGGATCAATCAGCCCCAGCATTTT.

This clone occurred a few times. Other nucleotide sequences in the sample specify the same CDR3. The CDR3 DNA follows: TGTGCCAGCAGCCTGAGGGGATCTGGGGCCAACGTCCTGACTTTC. The encoded protein is CASSLRGSGANVLTF. V and J are TRBV28 and TRBJ2-6, with D perhaps assigned TRBD1 or TRBD2 (5 bases each). CDR1 and CDR2 (germline): MDHEN, SYDVKM. The ends were cut back, 6 bases at V and 1 base at J, with 10 bases in the middle. This CDR3 spans 15 amino acids.

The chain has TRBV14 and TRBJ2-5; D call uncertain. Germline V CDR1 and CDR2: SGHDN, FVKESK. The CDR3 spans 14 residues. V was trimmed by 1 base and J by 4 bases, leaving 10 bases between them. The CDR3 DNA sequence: TGTGCCAGCAGCCAAGGTGCGCGGTCAGAGACCCAGTACTTC. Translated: CASSQGARSETQYF.

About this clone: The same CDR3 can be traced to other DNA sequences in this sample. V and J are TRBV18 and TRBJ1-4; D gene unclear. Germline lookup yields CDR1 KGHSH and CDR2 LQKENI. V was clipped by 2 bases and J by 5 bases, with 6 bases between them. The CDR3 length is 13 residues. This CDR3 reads CASSPGSNEKLFF. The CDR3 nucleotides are TGTGCCAGCTCACCAGGAAGCAATGAAAAACTGTTTTTT.

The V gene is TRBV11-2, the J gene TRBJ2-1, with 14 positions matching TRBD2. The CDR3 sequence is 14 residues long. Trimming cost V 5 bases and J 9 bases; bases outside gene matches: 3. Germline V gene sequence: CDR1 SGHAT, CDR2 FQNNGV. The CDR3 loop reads CASSRTSGRTEQFF. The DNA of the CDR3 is TGTGCCAGCAGCCGGACTAGCGGGAGGACTGAGCAGTTCTTC.

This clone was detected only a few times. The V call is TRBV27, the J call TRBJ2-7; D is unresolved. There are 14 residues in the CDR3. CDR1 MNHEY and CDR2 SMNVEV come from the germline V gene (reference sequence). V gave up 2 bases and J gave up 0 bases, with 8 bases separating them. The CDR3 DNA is TGTGCCAGCAGTTTACGGGCCAGCTCCTACGAGCAGTACTTC. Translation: CASSLRASSYEQYF.

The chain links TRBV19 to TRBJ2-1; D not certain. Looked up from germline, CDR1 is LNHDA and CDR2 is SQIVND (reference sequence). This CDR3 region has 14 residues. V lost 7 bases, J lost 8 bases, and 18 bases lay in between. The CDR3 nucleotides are TGTGCCAGTACCCCACGGTCGACGGGCGATGAGCAGTTCTTC. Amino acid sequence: CASTPRSTGDEQFF.

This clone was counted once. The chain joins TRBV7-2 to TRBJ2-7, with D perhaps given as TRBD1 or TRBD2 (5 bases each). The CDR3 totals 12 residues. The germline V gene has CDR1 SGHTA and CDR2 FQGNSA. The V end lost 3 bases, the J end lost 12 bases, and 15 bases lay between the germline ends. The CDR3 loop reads CASSFEGRRPYF. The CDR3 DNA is TGTGCCAGCAGCTTTGAGGGACGCCGACCGTACTTC.

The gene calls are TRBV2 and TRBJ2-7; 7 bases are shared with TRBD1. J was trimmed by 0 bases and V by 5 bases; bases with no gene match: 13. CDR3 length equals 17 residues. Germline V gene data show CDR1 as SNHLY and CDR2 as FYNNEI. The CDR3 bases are TGTGCCAGCAGTCCCGGCTTGACAGGGCCGAGCTCCTACGAGCAGTACTTC. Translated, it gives CASSPGLTGPSSYEQYF.

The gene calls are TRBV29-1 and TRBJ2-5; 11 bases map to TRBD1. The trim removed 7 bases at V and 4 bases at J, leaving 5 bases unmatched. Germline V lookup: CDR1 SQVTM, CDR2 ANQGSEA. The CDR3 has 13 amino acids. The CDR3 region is CSGDRGEGETQYF. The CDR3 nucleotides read TGCAGCGGGGACAGGGGGGAGGGAGAGACCCAGTACTTC.

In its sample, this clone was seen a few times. The chain's CDR3 is CASSLSGNNEKLFF. Here the CDR3 DNA reads TGTGCCAGCAGTCTAAGCGGGAATAATGAAAAACTGTTTTTT. The chain recombines TRBV27 with TRBJ1-4, with unresolved D. Germline V CDR1 and CDR2: MNHEY, SMNVEV (reference sequence). Trimming pared 5 bases from V and 4 bases from J, leaving 11 bases between. The CDR3 runs to 14 residues.

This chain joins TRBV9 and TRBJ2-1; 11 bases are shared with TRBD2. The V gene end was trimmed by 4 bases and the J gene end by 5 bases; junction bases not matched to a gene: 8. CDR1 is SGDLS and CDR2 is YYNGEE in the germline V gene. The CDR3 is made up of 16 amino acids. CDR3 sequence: CASSPPRLAGNNEQFF. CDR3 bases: TGTGCCAGCAGCCCCCCGAGACTAGCGGGAAACAATGAGCAGTTCTTC.

Here the CDR3 DNA reads TGTGCCAGTAGTATTGGCTTCAAGAGCTATGGCTACACCTTC. This sequence encodes CASSIGFKSYGYTF. The chain links TRBV19 to TRBJ1-2; D is unclear. There are 14 residues in the CDR3. Germline loops: CDR1 LNHDA, CDR2 SQIVND (reference sequence). The germline V and J ends were trimmed by 3 bases and 4 bases, with 12 bases remaining between them.

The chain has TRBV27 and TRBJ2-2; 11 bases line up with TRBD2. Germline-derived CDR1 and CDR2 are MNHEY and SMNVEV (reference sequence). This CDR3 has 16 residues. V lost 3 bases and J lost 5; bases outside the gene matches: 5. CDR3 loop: CASSLVAGGWTGELFF. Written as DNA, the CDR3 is TGTGCCAGCAGTTTGGTAGCGGGAGGGTGGACCGGGGAGCTGTTTTTT.

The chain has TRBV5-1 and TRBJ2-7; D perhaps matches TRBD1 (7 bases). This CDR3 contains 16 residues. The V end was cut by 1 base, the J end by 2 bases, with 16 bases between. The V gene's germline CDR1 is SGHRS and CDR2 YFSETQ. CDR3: CASSLLGGTETYEQYF. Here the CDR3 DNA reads TGCGCCAGCAGCTTGTTGGGCGGGACAGAAACCTACGAGCAGTACTTC.

The chain's CDR3 is CASSITLNTEAFF. Written as DNA, the CDR3 is TGTGCCAGCAGCATCACGCTGAACACTGAAGCTTTCTTT. The chain recombines TRBV9 with TRBJ1-1; the D is unclear. The CDR3 spans 13 residues. Trimming left V 4 bases short and J 0 bases short, with 7 bases between. The germline V gene encodes CDR1 SGDLS and CDR2 YYNGEE.

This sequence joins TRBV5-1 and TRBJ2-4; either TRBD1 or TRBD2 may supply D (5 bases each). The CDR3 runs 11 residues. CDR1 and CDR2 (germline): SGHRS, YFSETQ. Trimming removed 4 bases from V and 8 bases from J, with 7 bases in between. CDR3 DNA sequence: TGCGCCAGCAGCGGGGGTGACATTCAGTACTTC. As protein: CASSGGDIQYF.

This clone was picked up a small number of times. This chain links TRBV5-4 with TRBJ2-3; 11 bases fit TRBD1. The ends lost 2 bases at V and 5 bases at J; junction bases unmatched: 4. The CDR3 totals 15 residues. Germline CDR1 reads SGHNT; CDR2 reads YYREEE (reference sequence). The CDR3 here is CASSFPGQGVDTQYF. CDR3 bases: TGTGCCAGCAGCTTTCCGGGACAGGGGGTAGATACGCAGTATTTT.

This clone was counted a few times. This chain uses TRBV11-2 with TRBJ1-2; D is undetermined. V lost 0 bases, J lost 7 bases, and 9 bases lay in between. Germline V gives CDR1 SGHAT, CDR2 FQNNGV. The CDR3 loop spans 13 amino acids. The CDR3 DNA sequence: TGTGCCAGCAGCTTAGAAGGGCGGAGTGGCTACACCTTC. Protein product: CASSLEGRSGYTF.

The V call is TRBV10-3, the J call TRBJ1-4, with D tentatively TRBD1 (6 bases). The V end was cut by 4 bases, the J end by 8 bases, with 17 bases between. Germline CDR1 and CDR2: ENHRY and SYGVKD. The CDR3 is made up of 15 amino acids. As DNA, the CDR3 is TGTGCCATCAGTGTTGGCACGGGGGCCGGGGAAAAACTGTTTTTT. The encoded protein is CAISVGTGAGEKLFF.

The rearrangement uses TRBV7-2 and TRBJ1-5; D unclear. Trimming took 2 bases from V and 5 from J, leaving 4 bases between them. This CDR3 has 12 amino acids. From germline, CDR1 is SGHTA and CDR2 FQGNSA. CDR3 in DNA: TGTGCCAGCAGCTTACTTCATCAGCCCCAGCATTTT. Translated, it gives CASSLLHQPQHF.

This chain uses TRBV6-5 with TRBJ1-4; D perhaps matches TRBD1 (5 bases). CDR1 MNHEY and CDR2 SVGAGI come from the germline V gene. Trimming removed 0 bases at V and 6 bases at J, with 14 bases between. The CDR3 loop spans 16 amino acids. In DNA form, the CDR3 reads TGTGCCAGCAGTTACTCGTACGGGGCCGCACATGAAAAACTGTTTTTT. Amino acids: CASSYSYGAAHEKLFF.

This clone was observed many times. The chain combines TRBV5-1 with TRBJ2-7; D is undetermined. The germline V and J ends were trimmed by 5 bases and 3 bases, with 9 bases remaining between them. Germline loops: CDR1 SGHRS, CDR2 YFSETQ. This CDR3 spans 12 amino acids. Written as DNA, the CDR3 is TGCGCCAGCAGGCGACACGTCTACGAGCAGTACTTC. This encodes CASRRHVYEQYF.

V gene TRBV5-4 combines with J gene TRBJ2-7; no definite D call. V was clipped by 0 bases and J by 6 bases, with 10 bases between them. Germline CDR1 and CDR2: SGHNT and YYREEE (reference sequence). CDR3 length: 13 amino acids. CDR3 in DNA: TGTGCCAGCAGCTTGGACAGTCCTCGCGAGCAGTACTTC. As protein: CASSLDSPREQYF.

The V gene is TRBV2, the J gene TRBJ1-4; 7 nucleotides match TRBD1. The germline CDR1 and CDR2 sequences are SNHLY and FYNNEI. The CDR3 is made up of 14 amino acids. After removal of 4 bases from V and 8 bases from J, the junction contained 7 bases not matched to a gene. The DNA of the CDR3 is TGTGCCAGCAGTGGGCGACAGGGTAACGAAAAACTGTTTTTT. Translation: CASSGRQGNEKLFF.